The 19 T cell receptor beta chains below all came from one sample that was sequenced in a study of shared clonotypes between healthy human individuals. Repertoires were generated with immunoSEQ multiplex PCR, while TCRdb's copy carries only in-frame clones and drops some. Of roughly 640,000 clones in the sample, 74% were seen once. Sequenced material: memory CD4+ T cells sorted from blood. Subset: CD45RA-negative fraction. The receptors here all came from a woman aged 30 to 39 in good health.

The chain joins TRBV28 to TRBJ2-4, with 12 bases matching TRBD2. The V and J ends lost 2 bases and 0 bases, in that order; junction bases with no gene match: 5. The germline gives CDR1 MDHEN, CDR2 SYDVKM. The CDR3 covers 18 residues. This CDR3 is CASSLPRTSGIAKNIQYF. DNA for the CDR3: TGTGCCAGCAGTTTACCCCGGACTAGCGGGATAGCCAAAAACATTCAGTACTTC.

The CDR3 loop is CASSESGGSRETQYF. The CDR3 coding sequence is TGCGCCAGCAGTGAGTCAGGGGGGAGTAGGGAGACCCAGTACTTC. The chain is built from TRBV10-1 and TRBJ2-5; D may be TRBD1 or TRBD2 (6 bases each). The CDR3 contains 15 residues. Germline CDR1 WNHNN, CDR2 SYGVQD (reference sequence). V lost 0 bases, J lost 5 bases, and 13 bases lay in between.

J is TRBJ2-1 and V is TRBV10-2, with D hard to call. V was clipped by 6 bases and J by 8 bases, with 11 bases between them. The CDR3 length is 12 residues. CDR1 is WSHSY, CDR2 SAAADI, per germline. In DNA, the CDR3 is TGCGCCAGCAGGGATCTTTCCTATGAGCAGTTCTTC. Amino acids: CASRDLSYEQFF.

The CDR3 is CASSPGLAGYNEQFF. CDR3 in DNA: TGTGCCAGCAGTCCTGGACTAGCGGGTTACAATGAGCAGTTCTTC. The V call is TRBV6-4, the J call TRBJ2-1; 11 bases are a match to TRBD2. Germline-derived CDR1 and CDR2 are MRHNA and SNTAGT. The CDR3 totals 15 residues. The V gene end was trimmed by 5 bases and the J gene end by 4 bases; junction bases not matched to a gene: 4.

The chain is built from TRBV6-1 and TRBJ2-3, with 7 bases matching TRBD2. The germline gives CDR1 MNHNS, CDR2 SASEGT. This CDR3 region has 16 residues. J gave up 2 bases and V 3 bases, and 8 bases lay outside the gene matches. In nucleotides, the CDR3 is TGTGCCAGCAGTGACCGGTGGCGGGGGAACACAGATACGCAGTATTTT. Amino acids: CASSDRWRGNTDTQYF.

The J gene is TRBJ2-1, the V gene TRBV25-1, with D perhaps assigned TRBD1 or TRBD2 (5 bases each). The V and J ends lost 7 bases and 2 bases respectively, with 15 bases between them. In germline, CDR1 is MGHDK, CDR2 SYGVNS. This CDR3 is built from 15 residues. CDR3 residues: CASTGASGAYNEQFF. CDR3 DNA sequence: TGTGCCAGCACCGGGGCCAGCGGAGCCTACAATGAGCAGTTCTTC. The variable domain in full, completed from reference TRBV25-1 and TRBJ2-1, reads EADIYQTPRYLVIGTGKKITLECSQTMGHDKMYWYQQDPGMELHLIHYSYGVNSTEKGDLSSESTVSRIRTEHFPLTLESARPSHTSQYLCASTGASGAYNEQFFGPGTRLTVL.

Regarding this clone: A much larger clone is a single base away; this may be a read error. The same CDR3 arises from other DNA sequences in this sample as well. This chain links TRBV4-2 with TRBJ2-1; possibly TRBD1 for D (5 bases). The germline gives CDR1 LGHNA, CDR2 YNFKEQ. The CDR3 sequence is 16 residues long. The CDR3 nucleotides read TGTGCTAGCAGCCAAGAAGTATCAGGGTCCTACAATGAGCAGTTCTTC. It codes for CASSQEVSGSYNEQFF.

V is TRBV6-6 and J is TRBJ2-7; 7 nucleotides align to TRBD2. Germline trimming cut 5 bases from V and 6 bases from J; bases unmatched to any gene: 10. The CDR3 has 14 amino acids. Germline assignment: CDR1 MNHNY and CDR2 SVGAGI (reference sequence). The CDR3 sequence is CASSPLESGTEQYF. The CDR3 nucleotides are TGTGCCAGCAGTCCCCTGGAGAGCGGGACCGAGCAGTACTTC.

V and J are TRBV5-1 and TRBJ1-1; a weak D match, TRBD1 (5 bases). In germline, CDR1 is SGHRS, CDR2 YFSETQ. Trimming took 0 bases from V and 0 from J, leaving 12 bases between them. The CDR3 consists of 16 residues. The chain's CDR3 is CASSLVSAGMNTEAFF. The DNA of the CDR3 is TGCGCCAGCAGCTTGGTCTCCGCAGGGATGAACACTGAAGCTTTCTTT.

The CDR3: CASSPPSYLGSRKLYEQYF. Written as DNA, the CDR3 is TGTGCCAGCAGTCCCCCATCTTATCTAGGATCTAGGAAGCTCTACGAGCAGTACTTC. This chain connects TRBV28 to TRBJ2-7, with D uncertain. The germline V and J ends were trimmed by 5 bases and 3 bases, with 29 bases remaining between them. Germline CDR1 MDHEN, CDR2 SYDVKM. The CDR3 is made up of 19 amino acids.

This clone was counted between two and nine times. The chain is built from TRBV30 and TRBJ1-2; weak D call: TRBD1 (6 bases). Germline V lookup: CDR1 GTSNPN, CDR2 SVGIG (reference sequence). The CDR3 extends over 13 amino acids. V was pared by 3 bases and J by 5 bases, with 13 bases between. CDR3 region: CAWRDSGRYGYTF. CDR3 in DNA: TGTGCCTGGAGGGACAGTGGCCGATATGGCTACACCTTC. Variable domain in full (rest from reference TRBV30 and TRBJ1-2): SQTIHQWPATLVQPVGSPLSLECTVEGTSNPNLYWYRQAAGRGLQLLFYSVGIGQISSEVPQNLSASRPQDRQFILSSKKLLLSDSGFYLCAWRDSGRYGYTFGSGTRLTVV.

J is TRBJ2-1 and V is TRBV5-1; 7 positions agree with TRBD1. CDR1 is SGHRS, CDR2 YFSETQ, per germline. The CDR3 is 14 amino acids. V was pared by 2 bases and J by 8 bases, with 7 bases of the junction left unmatched. The CDR3 protein is CASSLSTGVDEQFF. The CDR3 nucleotides are TGCGCCAGCAGCTTATCTACAGGGGTTGATGAGCAGTTCTTC.

The V and J genes are TRBV7-6 and TRBJ2-1, with D hard to call. CDR1 SGHVS and CDR2 FNYEAQ come from the germline V gene. CDR3 length equals 16 residues. Trimming left V 0 bases short and J 7 bases short, with 16 bases between. The DNA of the CDR3 is TGTGCCAGCAGCTTAGCGCTCCAACGGGCGGTGAATGAGCAGTTCTTC. Translating gives CASSLALQRAVNEQFF.

With respect to this clone: An end of the junction does not agree with germline; a read error may underlie this. The chain employs TRBV30 and TRBJ2-1, with 12 bases identical to TRBD1. This CDR3 is built from 14 residues. Germline V CDR1 and CDR2: GTSNPN, SVGIG (reference sequence). The CDR3 DNA reads TGTGCCTGGAGTCCCGGGACAGGGGGCACCCTCTCCCTCTTC. Translated, it gives CAWSPGTGGTLSLF. The variable domain in full, with the rest retrieved from reference TRBV30 and TRBJ2-1, is SQTIHQWPATLVQPVGSPLSLECTVEGTSNPNLYWYRQAAGRGLQLLFYSVGIGQISSEVPQNLSASRPQDRQFILSSKKLLLSDSGFYLCAWSPGTGGTLSLFGPGTRLTVL.

The genes are TRBV6-5 and TRBJ2-7, with no clear D. This CDR3 has 12 amino acids. Trimming shortened V by 5 bases and J by 3 bases, and 8 bases separated the two germline ends. Germline CDR1 and CDR2: MNHEY and SVGAGI. The CDR3, as DNA: TGTGCCAGCAGTAATCCGGGCTACGAGCAGTACTTC. Amino acids: CASSNPGYEQYF.

This clone has a count of ten or more. The identical CDR3 is also encoded by other nucleotide sequences in the sample. The CDR3 DNA sequence: TGTGCCAGCTCACCAAACCTGAACACTGAAGCTTTCTTT. As protein: CASSPNLNTEAFF. The chain employs TRBV18 and TRBJ1-1; no firm D call. The V gene lost 2 bases and the J gene lost 0 bases, with 4 bases spanning the gap. CDR1 and CDR2 from the germline V gene are KGHSH and LQKENI. The CDR3 contains 13 residues.

The V call is TRBV28, the J call TRBJ1-5; D may be TRBD1 (6 bases). The V gene lost 6 bases and the J gene lost 4 bases, with 16 bases spanning the gap. CDR1 is MDHEN and CDR2 is SYDVKM in the germline V gene. The CDR3 totals 15 residues. In nucleotides, the CDR3 is TGTGCCAGCAGGACAAATCGACAGGCAAATCAGCCCCAGCATTTT. It translates to CASRTNRQANQPQHF.

This CDR3 is CASSPVSAETQYF. CDR3 DNA: TGTGCCAGCTCACCAGTTAGCGCCGAGACCCAGTACTTC. The rearrangement uses TRBV18 and TRBJ2-5, with D possibly matching TRBD2 (5 bases). The CDR3 extends over 13 amino acids. V was trimmed by 2 bases and J by 5 bases, leaving 9 bases between them. Per germline, CDR1 KGHSH and CDR2 LQKENI. The full variable domain, rest sourced from reference TRBV18 and TRBJ2-5, is NAGVMQNPRHLVRRRGQEARLRCSPMKGHSHVYWYRQLPEEGLKFMVYLQKENIIDESGMPKERFSAEFPKEGPSILRIQQVVRGDSAAYFCASSPVSAETQYFGPGTRLLVL.

This clone has a handful of counts. The chain uses TRBV7-2 and TRBJ2-1; 11 bases are shared with TRBD2. Trimming cost V 6 bases and J 6 bases; bases outside gene matches: 13. Germline CDR1 and CDR2: SGHTA and FQGNSA. CDR3 size: 17 residues. CDR3 sequence: CASRSPASGRRGNEQFF. The CDR3 region has the DNA TGTGCCAGCAGGAGTCCGGCTAGCGGGAGGCGGGGCAATGAGCAGTTCTTC.